The 25 T cell receptor beta chains given below trace back to one sample, sequenced in a study of cytomegalovirus exposure and HLA in healthy donors. PCR was performed using 60 Vbeta and 13 Jbeta primers. Repertoires were generated with immunoSEQ multiplex PCR, while TCRdb's copy carries only in-frame clones and drops some. The table includes approximately 150,000 clones, around 82% detected once. Sequencing input: PBMCs. The source is a man younger than 30 in good health and CMV-seropositive.

This clone showed up just once. The V call is TRBV27, the J call TRBJ2-1; 7 nucleotides align to TRBD1. This CDR3 is 12 amino acids long. Germline V gene data show CDR1 as MNHEY and CDR2 as SMNVEV (reference sequence). CDR3 region: CQTGRRHNEQFF. In nucleotides, the CDR3 is TGTCAGACAGGGCGTAGGCACAATGAGCAGTTCTTC.

The V gene is TRBV5-1, the J gene TRBJ2-1, with 8 bases fitting TRBD1. The CDR3 covers 17 residues. Germline CDR1 is SGHRS and CDR2 is YFSETQ. With 0 bases clipped from V and 10 bases from J, the junction kept 15 bases outside the gene matches. CDR3 residues: CASSLAPRDRGLHEQFF. In nucleotides, the CDR3 is TGCGCCAGCAGCTTGGCCCCAAGAGACAGGGGTCTCCACGAGCAGTTCTTC.

The chain combines TRBV27 with TRBJ2-5; D may be TRBD1 (5 bases). The J call may be wrong; the DNA end is better matched by TRBJ2-7. This CDR3 spans 13 amino acids. Germline V lookup: CDR1 MNHEY, CDR2 SMNVEV (reference sequence). The CDR3 bases are TGTGCCAGCAGTTTAGGGGCAGGGAACGAGCAGTACTTC. Translation: CASSLGAGNEQYF.

This chain uses TRBV7-9 with TRBJ2-7; TRBD1 aligns across 7 bases. Per the germline V gene, CDR1 is SEHNR and CDR2 is FQNEAQ (reference sequence). The CDR3 length is 15 residues. The ends lost 4 bases at V and 3 bases at J; junction bases unmatched: 9. This CDR3 reads CASSSDREGSYEQYF. Written as DNA, the CDR3 is TGTGCCAGCAGCTCAGACAGGGAAGGGAGCTACGAGCAGTACTTC.

This clone was seen more than once but under ten times. The chain carries TRBV18 and TRBJ1-2; 9 bases fit TRBD1. The ends lost 3 bases at V and 6 bases at J; junction bases unmatched: 5. Germline lookup yields CDR1 KGHSH and CDR2 LQKENI. The CDR3 consists of 14 residues. Here the CDR3 DNA reads TGTGCCAGCTCACCTACAGGGGGCTACGATGGCTACACCTTC. Protein: CASSPTGGYDGYTF.

V is TRBV28 and J is TRBJ1-1; TRBD1 aligns across 9 bases. Germline CDR1 MDHEN, CDR2 SYDVKM. V was pared by 5 bases and J by 1 base, with 5 bases of the junction left unmatched. The CDR3 contains 15 residues. CDR3 nucleotides: TGTGCCAGCAGTCCCGGACAGGGGCGGAACACTGAAGCTTTCTTT. Translation: CASSPGQGRNTEAFF.

J is TRBJ1-2 and V is TRBV6-5; a possible D gene is TRBD1 (6 bases). V lost 2 bases to trimming and J lost 7 bases, with 20 bases between them. The CDR3 extends over 16 amino acids. Germline lookup yields CDR1 MNHEY and CDR2 SVGAGI. CDR3: CASSYTYPRGGSGYTF. The CDR3 DNA sequence: TGTGCCAGCAGTTACACCTACCCCAGGGGTGGCTCTGGCTACACCTTC.

V is TRBV5-1 and J is TRBJ2-1; 8 bases fit TRBD1. The CDR3 contains 16 residues. V trimming: 6 bases; J trimming: 2 bases; junction bases outside the gene matches: 10. Germline CDR1 is SGHRS and CDR2 is YFSETQ. The CDR3 DNA is TGCGCCAGCAACAGGGGGACAGGTAGTCCCTACAATGAGCAGTTCTTC. Translated: CASNRGTGSPYNEQFF.

V usage is TRBV4-2 and J usage is TRBJ2-3; 11 bases match TRBD2. The J segment lost 3 bases and the V segment lost 3 bases, leaving 8 bases of the junction unmatched. This CDR3 has 17 amino acids. Germline CDR1 LGHNA, CDR2 YNFKEQ. The CDR3 sequence is CASSQVRSGRATDTQYF. CDR3 nucleotides: TGTGCCAGCAGCCAGGTGCGTAGCGGGAGGGCAACAGATACGCAGTATTTT.

The chain links TRBV4-1 to TRBJ2-7, with D perhaps TRBD1 (5 bases). This CDR3 contains 15 residues. V shed 0 bases and J shed 5 bases, with 14 bases lying between them. Germline V gene lookup returns CDR1 MGHRA and CDR2 YSYEKL. CDR3 bases: TGCGCCAGCAGCCAAGAGGGCAGGGAAAACGACGAGCAGTACTTC. It translates to CASSQEGRENDEQYF.

This chain links TRBV6-5 with TRBJ2-1; tentatively, D is TRBD2 (6 bases). The CDR3 is 15 residues long. Germline V gene data show CDR1 as MNHEY and CDR2 as SVGAGI. Trimming removed 6 bases at V and 9 bases at J, with 21 bases between. CDR3 protein: CASRETSFSEGEQFF. CDR3 coding DNA: TGTGCCAGCAGGGAGACTAGTTTCTCCGAGGGTGAGCAGTTCTTC.

The table lists this clone with a count of one. The rearrangement links TRBV11-2 to TRBJ2-7, with D hard to call. The CDR3 consists of 13 residues. The V gene's germline CDR1 is SGHAT and CDR2 FQNNGV. V was trimmed by 1 base and J by 6 bases, leaving 10 bases between them. Here the CDR3 DNA reads TGTGCCAGCAGCTTAGGCTCAAGCACCGAGCAGTACTTC. Translating it yields CASSLGSSTEQYF.

The J gene is TRBJ2-3, the V gene TRBV5-1; possibly TRBD2 for D (6 bases). Trimming took off 4 bases at V and 2 bases at J, with 14 bases between the two ends. The CDR3 consists of 15 residues. The germline V gene encodes CDR1 SGHRS and CDR2 YFSETQ. The CDR3 here is CASSTGTANTDTQYF. CDR3 nucleotide sequence: TGCGCCAGCAGCACCGGGACTGCAAACACAGATACGCAGTATTTT.

The CDR3 DNA reads as TGCGCCAGCAGCCAAGAGACAGGGAATCAGCCCCAGCATTTT. Protein sequence: CASSQETGNQPQHF. The chain combines TRBV4-1 with TRBJ1-5; TRBD1 aligns across 7 bases. The CDR3 extends over 14 amino acids. The trim removed 0 bases at V and 4 bases at J, leaving 0 bases unmatched. CDR1 and CDR2 from the germline V gene are MGHRA and YSYEKL.

The rearrangement uses TRBV28 and TRBJ2-7; 8 nucleotides agree with TRBD1. The CDR3 sequence is 13 residues long. Trimming removed 4 bases from V and 6 bases from J; junction bases left unmatched: 5. From germline, CDR1 is MDHEN and CDR2 SYDVKM. The CDR3 nucleotides read TGTGCCAGCAGTTCAGGGGGCCGGGTCGAGCAGTACTTC. Protein product: CASSSGGRVEQYF.

The chain carries TRBV7-9 and TRBJ2-7, with 12 positions matching TRBD1. Germline trimming cut 1 base from V and 7 bases from J; bases unmatched to any gene: 8. Germline-derived CDR1 and CDR2 are SEHNR and FQNEAQ (reference sequence). The CDR3 length is 16 residues. DNA for the CDR3: TGTGCCAGCAGCTTAGTTCCGGGACAGGGGGCCAGGGAGCAGTACTTC. It codes for CASSLVPGQGAREQYF.

The chain combines TRBV28 with TRBJ1-2; maybe TRBD1 (5 bases). This CDR3 is built from 15 residues. Looked up from germline, CDR1 is MDHEN and CDR2 is SYDVKM. V lost 3 bases and J lost 6, with 17 bases in between. The DNA for the CDR3 is TGTGCCAGCAGTTTCTCTCGAATCCGGGGGGATGGCTACACCTTC. Translation gives CASSFSRIRGDGYTF.

The gene calls are TRBV2 and TRBJ2-2; 9 bases map to TRBD1. V was pared by 6 bases and J by 4 bases, with 3 bases of the junction left unmatched. The CDR3 totals 14 residues. Germline values: CDR1 SNHLY, CDR2 FYNNEI. CDR3 residues: CASRDRGSTGELFF. CDR3 DNA sequence: TGTGCCAGCAGGGACAGGGGTAGCACCGGGGAGCTGTTTTTT.

The V and J genes are TRBV5-4 and TRBJ2-1; the D is unclear. Germline V gene data show CDR1 as SGHNT and CDR2 as YYREEE (reference sequence). Trimming took 4 bases from V and 1 from J, leaving 9 bases between them. This CDR3 is built from 14 residues. This CDR3 is CASSVDQSYNEQFF. The CDR3 DNA sequence: TGTGCCAGCAGCGTCGATCAGTCCTACAATGAGCAGTTCTTC.

The V gene is TRBV13, the J gene TRBJ2-7; 8 positions agree with TRBD1. Germline loops: CDR1 PRHDT, CDR2 FYEKMQ (reference sequence). V shed 5 bases, J shed 7 bases, and the junction held 7 bases outside the gene matches. CDR3 size: 13 residues. The CDR3 DNA reads TGTGCCAGCAGCACGGGACAGGCCTTAGAGCAGTACTTC. Translating it yields CASSTGQALEQYF.

The rearrangement joins TRBV6-4 to TRBJ2-3; 7 bases fit TRBD2. Per the germline V gene, CDR1 is MRHNA and CDR2 is SNTAGT. V was pared by 6 bases and J by 5 bases, with 11 bases of the junction left unmatched. The length of the CDR3 is 15 residues. The CDR3 region is CASSQIAGRGDTQYF. The CDR3 DNA reads TGTGCCAGCAGCCAGATCGCAGGGAGGGGAGATACGCAGTATTTT.

The chain is built from TRBV28 and TRBJ1-1; maybe TRBD1 (5 bases). Germline V gene lookup returns CDR1 MDHEN and CDR2 SYDVKM. Trimming shortened V by 6 bases and J by 5 bases, and 22 bases separated the two germline ends. The CDR3 contains 16 residues. The CDR3 is CASSQHGTPGRTEAFF. CDR3 in DNA: TGTGCCAGCAGCCAGCACGGGACGCCTGGGAGGACTGAAGCTTTCTTT.

The chain combines TRBV7-3 with TRBJ2-5; 13 bases map to TRBD2. Germline V gives CDR1 SGHTA, CDR2 FQGTGA. Trimming cost V 4 bases and J 7 bases; bases outside gene matches: 9. This CDR3 is 16 amino acids long. The CDR3 DNA is TGTGCCAGCAGCTCAGGACTAGCGGGAGCCGGGGGGACCCAGTACTTC. Translation gives CASSSGLAGAGGTQYF. Filled out from reference TRBV7-3 and TRBJ2-5, the complete variable domain reads GAGVSQTPSNKVTEKGKYVELRCDPISGHTALYWYRQSLGQGPEFLIYFQGTGAADDSGLPNDRFFAVRPEGSVSTLKIQRTERGDSAVYLCASSSGLAGAGGTQYFGPGTRLLVL.

The chain couples TRBV2 to TRBJ1-4, with TRBD1 matching over 7 bases. Germline V gene sequence: CDR1 SNHLY, CDR2 FYNNEI. V shed 5 bases and J 3 bases; nucleotides not matched to a gene: 6. The CDR3 is made up of 15 amino acids. The CDR3 reads CASSMTGSPNEKLFF. The CDR3 bases are TGTGCCAGCAGTATGACAGGGTCTCCTAATGAAAAACTGTTTTTT.

The rearrangement links TRBV2 to TRBJ1-1, with 11 bases aligning to TRBD1. CDR1 is SNHLY and CDR2 is FYNNEI in the germline V gene. V shed 3 bases and J 10 bases; nucleotides not matched to a gene: 10. There are 15 residues in the CDR3. CDR3 in amino acids: CASSDSGTGGRRAFF. DNA for the CDR3: TGTGCCAGCAGTGACTCCGGGACAGGGGGACGGAGAGCTTTCTTT. The full variable domain, rest sourced from reference TRBV2 and TRBJ1-1, is EPEVTQTPSHQVTQMGQEVILRCVPISNHLYFYWYRQILGQKVEFLVSFYNNEISEKSEIFDDQFSVERPDGSNFTLKIRSTKLEDSAMYFCASSDSGTGGRRAFFGQGTRLTVV.